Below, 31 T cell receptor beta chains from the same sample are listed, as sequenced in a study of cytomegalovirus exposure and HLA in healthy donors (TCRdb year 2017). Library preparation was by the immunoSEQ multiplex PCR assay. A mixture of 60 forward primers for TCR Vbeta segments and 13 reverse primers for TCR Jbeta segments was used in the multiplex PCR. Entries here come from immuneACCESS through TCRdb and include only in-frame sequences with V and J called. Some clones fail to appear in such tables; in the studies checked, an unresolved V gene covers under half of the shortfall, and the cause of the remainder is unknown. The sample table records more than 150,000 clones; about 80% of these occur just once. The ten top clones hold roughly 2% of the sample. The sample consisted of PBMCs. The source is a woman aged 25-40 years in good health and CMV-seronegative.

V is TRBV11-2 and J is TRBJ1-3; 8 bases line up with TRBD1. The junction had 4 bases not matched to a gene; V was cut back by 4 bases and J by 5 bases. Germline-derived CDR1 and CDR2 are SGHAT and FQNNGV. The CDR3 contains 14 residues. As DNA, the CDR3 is TGTGCCAGCAGCTACGGACAGGGAAGAAACACCATATATTTT. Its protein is CASSYGQGRNTIYF.

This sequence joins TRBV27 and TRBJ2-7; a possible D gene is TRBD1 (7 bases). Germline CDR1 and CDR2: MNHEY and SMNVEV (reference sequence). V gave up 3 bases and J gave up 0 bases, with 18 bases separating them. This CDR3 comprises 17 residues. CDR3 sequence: CASSFRRPRDSSYEQYF. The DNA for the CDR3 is TGTGCCAGCAGTTTCCGCCGACCGCGGGACAGCTCCTACGAGCAGTACTTC.

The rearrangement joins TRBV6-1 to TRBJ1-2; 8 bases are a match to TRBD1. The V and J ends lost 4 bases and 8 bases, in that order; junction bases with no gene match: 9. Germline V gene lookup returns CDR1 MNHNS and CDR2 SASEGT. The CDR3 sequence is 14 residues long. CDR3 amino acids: CASSVTGAIEGYTF. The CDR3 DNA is TGTGCCAGCAGTGTGACAGGGGCCATTGAAGGCTACACCTTC.

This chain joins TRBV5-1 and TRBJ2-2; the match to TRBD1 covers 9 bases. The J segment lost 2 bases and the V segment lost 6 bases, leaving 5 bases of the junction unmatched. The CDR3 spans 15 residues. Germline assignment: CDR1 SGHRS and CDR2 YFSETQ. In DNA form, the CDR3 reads TGCGCCAGCAAAAAACAGGGGGCCAACACCGGGGAGCTGTTTTTT. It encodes CASKKQGANTGELFF.

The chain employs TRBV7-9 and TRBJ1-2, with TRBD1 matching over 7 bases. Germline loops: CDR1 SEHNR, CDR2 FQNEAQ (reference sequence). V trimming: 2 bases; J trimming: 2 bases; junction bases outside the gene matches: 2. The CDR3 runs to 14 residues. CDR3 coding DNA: TGTGCCAGCAGCTTACCGACAGGGAACTATGGCTACACCTTC. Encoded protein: CASSLPTGNYGYTF.

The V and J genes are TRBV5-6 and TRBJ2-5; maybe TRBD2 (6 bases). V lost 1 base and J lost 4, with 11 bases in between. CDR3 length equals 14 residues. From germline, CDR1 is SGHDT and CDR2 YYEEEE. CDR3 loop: CASSLWEVLETQYF. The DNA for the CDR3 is TGTGCCAGCAGCTTGTGGGAGGTTCTAGAGACCCAGTACTTC.

In nucleotides, the CDR3 is TGTGCCAGCAGCGTAGCTATCCAGACATTACAAGATCAGCCCCAGCATTTT. This sequence encodes CASSVAIQTLQDQPQHF. V and J are TRBV9 and TRBJ1-5; D is unresolved. V was clipped by 0 bases and J by 5 bases, with 18 bases between them. CDR3 length: 17 residues. Germline CDR1 and CDR2: SGDLS and YYNGEE.

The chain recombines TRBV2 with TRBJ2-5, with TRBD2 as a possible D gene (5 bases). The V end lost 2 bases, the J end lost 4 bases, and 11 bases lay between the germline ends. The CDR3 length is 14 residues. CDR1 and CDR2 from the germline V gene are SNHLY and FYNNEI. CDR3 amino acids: CASSETRGGETQYF. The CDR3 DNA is TGTGCCAGCAGTGAAACCAGAGGAGGAGAGACCCAGTACTTC.

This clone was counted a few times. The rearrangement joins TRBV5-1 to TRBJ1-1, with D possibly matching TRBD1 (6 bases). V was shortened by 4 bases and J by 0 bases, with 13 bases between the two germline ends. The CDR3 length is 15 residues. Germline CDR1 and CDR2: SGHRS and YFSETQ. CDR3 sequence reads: CASSRRTDMNTEAFF. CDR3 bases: TGCGCCAGCAGCCGAAGGACAGATATGAACACTGAAGCTTTCTTT.

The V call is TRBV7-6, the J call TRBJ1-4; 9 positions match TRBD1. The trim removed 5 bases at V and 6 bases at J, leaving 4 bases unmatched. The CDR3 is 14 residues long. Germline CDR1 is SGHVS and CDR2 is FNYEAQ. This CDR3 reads CASSTGQGHEKLFF. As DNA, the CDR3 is TGTGCCAGCAGCACGGGACAGGGACATGAAAAACTGTTTTTT.

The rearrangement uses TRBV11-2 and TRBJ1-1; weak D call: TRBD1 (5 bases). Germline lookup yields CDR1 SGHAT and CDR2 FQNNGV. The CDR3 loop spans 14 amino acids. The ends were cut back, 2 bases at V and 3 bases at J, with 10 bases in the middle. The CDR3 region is CASSLWGEDTEAFF. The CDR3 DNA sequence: TGTGCCAGCAGCTTATGGGGGGAGGACACTGAAGCTTTCTTT. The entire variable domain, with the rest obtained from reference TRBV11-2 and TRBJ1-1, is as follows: EAGVAQSPRYKIIEKRQSVAFWCNPISGHATLYWYQQILGQGPKLLIQFQNNGVVDDSQLPKDRFSAERLKGVDSTLKIQPAKLEDSAVYLCASSLWGEDTEAFFGQGTRLTVV.

The CDR3 protein is CASSVALYSNTGELFF. CDR3 DNA: TGTGCCAGCAGCGTAGCTCTATACTCGAACACCGGGGAGCTGTTTTTT. The rearrangement joins TRBV9 to TRBJ2-2; D is undetermined. CDR3 length: 16 amino acids. Trimming pared 0 bases from V and 0 bases from J, leaving 9 bases between. Germline V lookup: CDR1 SGDLS, CDR2 YYNGEE.

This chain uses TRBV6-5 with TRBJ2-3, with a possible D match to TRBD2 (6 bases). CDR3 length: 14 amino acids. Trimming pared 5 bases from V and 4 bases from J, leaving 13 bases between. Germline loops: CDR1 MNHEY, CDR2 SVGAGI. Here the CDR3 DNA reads TGTGCCAGCAGTATGTGGAGGGCAGCAGATACGCAGTATTTT. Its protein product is CASSMWRAADTQYF.

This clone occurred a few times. The DNA of the CDR3 is TGTGCCAGCAGTGAAGACAGGGGGCGATGGAACACTGAAGCTTTCTTT. Amino acid sequence: CASSEDRGRWNTEAFF. The V and J genes are TRBV6-1 and TRBJ1-1; TRBD1 matches at 9 bases. CDR1 MNHNS and CDR2 SASEGT come from the germline V gene. With 1 base clipped from V and 1 base from J, the junction kept 4 bases outside the gene matches. The CDR3 spans 16 residues.

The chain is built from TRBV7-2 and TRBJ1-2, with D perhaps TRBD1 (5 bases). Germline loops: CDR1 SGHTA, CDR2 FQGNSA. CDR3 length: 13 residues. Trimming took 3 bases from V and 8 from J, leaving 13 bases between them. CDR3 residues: CASSFMGQGGYTF. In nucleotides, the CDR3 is TGTGCCAGCAGCTTTATGGGGCAGGGAGGCTACACCTTC.

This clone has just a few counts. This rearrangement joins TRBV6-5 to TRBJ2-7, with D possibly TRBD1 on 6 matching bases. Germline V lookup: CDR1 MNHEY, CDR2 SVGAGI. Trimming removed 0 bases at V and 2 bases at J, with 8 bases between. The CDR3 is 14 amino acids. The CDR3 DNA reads TGTGCCAGCAGTTACTCGCGACAGGCCTACGAGCAGTACTTC. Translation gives CASSYSRQAYEQYF.

CDR3 sequence reads: CSVEVLEGTFYEQYF. In DNA form, the CDR3 reads TGCAGCGTTGAAGTACTGGAGGGCACCTTCTACGAGCAGTACTTC. The rearrangement uses TRBV29-1 and TRBJ2-7, with D maybe TRBD2 (6 bases). The germline V gene has CDR1 SQVTM and CDR2 ANQGSEA. Trimming took off 1 base at V and 3 bases at J, with 16 bases between the two ends. The CDR3 is 15 residues long.

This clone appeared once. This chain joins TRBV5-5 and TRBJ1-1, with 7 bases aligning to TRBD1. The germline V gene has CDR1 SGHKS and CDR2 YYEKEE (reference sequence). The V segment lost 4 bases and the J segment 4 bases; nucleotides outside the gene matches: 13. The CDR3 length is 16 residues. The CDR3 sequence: CASSPATGKGVTEAFF. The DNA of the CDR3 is TGTGCCAGCAGCCCCGCGACAGGGAAAGGAGTCACTGAAGCTTTCTTT.

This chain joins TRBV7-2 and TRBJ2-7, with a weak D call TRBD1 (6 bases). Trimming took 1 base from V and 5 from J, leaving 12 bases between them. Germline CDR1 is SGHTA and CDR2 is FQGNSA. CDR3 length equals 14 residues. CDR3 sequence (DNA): TGTGCCAGCAGCTTAGGGATCGCAGGGGACGAGCAGTACTTC. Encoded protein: CASSLGIAGDEQYF.

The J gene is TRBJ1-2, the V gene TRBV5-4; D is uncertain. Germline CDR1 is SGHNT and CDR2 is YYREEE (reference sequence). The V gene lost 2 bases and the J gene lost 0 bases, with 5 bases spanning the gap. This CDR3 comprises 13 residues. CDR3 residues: CASSFNPNYGYTF. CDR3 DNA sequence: TGTGCCAGCAGCTTTAATCCTAACTATGGCTACACCTTC.

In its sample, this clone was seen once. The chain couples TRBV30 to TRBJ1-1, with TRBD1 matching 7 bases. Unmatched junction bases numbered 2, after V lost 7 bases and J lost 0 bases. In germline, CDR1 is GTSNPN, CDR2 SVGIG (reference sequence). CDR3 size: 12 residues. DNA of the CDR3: TGTGCCTTACAGGGGCTGAACACTGAAGCTTTCTTT. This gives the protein CALQGLNTEAFF.

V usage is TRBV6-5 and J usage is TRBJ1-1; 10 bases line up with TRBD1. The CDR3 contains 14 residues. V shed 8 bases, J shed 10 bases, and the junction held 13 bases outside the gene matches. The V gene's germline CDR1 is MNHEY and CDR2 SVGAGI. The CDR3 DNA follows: TGTGCCAGCGGCCCACGGGACAGGGGCGTCAGAGCTTTCTTT. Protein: CASGPRDRGVRAFF.

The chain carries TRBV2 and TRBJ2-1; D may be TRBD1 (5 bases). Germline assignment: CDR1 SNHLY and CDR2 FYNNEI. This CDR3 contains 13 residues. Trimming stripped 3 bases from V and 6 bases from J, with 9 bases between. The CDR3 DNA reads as TGTGCCAGCAGTGACAGGGTTCGCAATGAGCAGTTCTTC. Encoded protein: CASSDRVRNEQFF.

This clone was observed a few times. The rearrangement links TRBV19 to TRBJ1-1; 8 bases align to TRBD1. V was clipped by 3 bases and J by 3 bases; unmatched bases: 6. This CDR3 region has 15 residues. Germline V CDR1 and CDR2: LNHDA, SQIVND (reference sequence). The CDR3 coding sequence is TGTGCCAGTAGTATGACAGGGGTCGCGGACACTGAAGCTTTCTTT. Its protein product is CASSMTGVADTEAFF.

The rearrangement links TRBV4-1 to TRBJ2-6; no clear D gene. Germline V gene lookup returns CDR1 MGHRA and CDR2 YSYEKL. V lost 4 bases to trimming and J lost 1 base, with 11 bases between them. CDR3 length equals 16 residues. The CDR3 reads CASSPNGISGANVLTF. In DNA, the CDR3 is TGCGCCAGCAGCCCAAATGGCATTTCTGGGGCCAACGTCCTGACTTTC.

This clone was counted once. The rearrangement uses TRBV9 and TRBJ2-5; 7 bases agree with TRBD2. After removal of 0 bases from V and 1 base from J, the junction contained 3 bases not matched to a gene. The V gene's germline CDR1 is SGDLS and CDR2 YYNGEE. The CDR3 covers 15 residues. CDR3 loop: CASSVAPGGQETQYF. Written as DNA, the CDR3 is TGTGCCAGCAGCGTAGCCCCGGGGGGCCAAGAGACCCAGTACTTC.

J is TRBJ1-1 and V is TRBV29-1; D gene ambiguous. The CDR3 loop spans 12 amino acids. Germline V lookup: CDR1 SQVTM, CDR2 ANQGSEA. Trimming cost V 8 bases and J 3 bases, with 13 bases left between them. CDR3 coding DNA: TGCAGCACTACGGAGGGCGACACTGAAGCTTTCTTT. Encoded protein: CSTTEGDTEAFF.

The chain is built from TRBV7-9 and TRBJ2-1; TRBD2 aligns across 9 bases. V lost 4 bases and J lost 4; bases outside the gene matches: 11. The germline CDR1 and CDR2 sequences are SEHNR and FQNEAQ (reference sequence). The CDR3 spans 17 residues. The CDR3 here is CASSSGTSLYSYNEQFF. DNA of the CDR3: TGTGCCAGCAGCTCCGGGACTAGCCTATATTCTTACAATGAGCAGTTCTTC.

Written as DNA, the CDR3 is TGTGCCAGCAGACCCGACAGTGATACGCAGTATTTT. This sequence encodes CASRPDSDTQYF. The V gene is TRBV7-9, the J gene TRBJ2-3; tentative D call: TRBD1 (5 bases). The CDR3 is 12 residues long. CDR1 and CDR2 (germline): SEHNR, FQNEAQ (reference sequence). Trimming shortened V by 6 bases and J by 6 bases, and 10 bases separated the two germline ends.

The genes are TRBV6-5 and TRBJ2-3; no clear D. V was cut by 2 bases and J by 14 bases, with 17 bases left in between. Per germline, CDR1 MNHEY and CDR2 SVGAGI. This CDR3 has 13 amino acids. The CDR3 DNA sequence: TGTGCCAGCAGTTACACCTCGTCGGTGGTGCCGTATTTT. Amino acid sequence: CASSYTSSVVPYF.

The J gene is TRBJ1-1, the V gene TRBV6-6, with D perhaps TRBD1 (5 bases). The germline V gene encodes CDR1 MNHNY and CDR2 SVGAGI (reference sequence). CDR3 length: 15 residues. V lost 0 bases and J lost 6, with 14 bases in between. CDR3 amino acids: CASSYSRGTPPEAFF. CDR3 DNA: TGTGCCAGCAGTTACTCCCGGGGGACCCCCCCTGAAGCTTTCTTT.